Listed here are 21 T cell receptor beta chains from one sample, sequenced in a study of control samples from healthy donors and cancer patients. This table comes from immunoSEQ multiplex PCR, and its TCRdb copy is limited to in-frame clones, with some not included. The sample carries about 77,000 clones, 80% to 95% recorded once. The sample was blood. The receptors originated from a woman in her sixties or seventies in good health.

The rearrangement uses TRBV7-9 and TRBJ2-7; 9 bases match TRBD1. V shed 5 bases and J 1 base; nucleotides not matched to a gene: 3. CDR1 and CDR2 from the germline V gene are SEHNR and FQNEAQ (reference sequence). CDR3 length: 14 amino acids. CDR3: CASSRTGVSYEQYF. CDR3 DNA sequence: TGTGCCAGCAGCCGGACAGGGGTATCCTACGAGCAGTACTTC.

This chain links TRBV12-5 with TRBJ1-1; 9 bases map to TRBD1. The junction had 15 bases not matched to a gene; V was cut back by 5 bases and J by 8 bases. This CDR3 comprises 16 residues. Germline V lookup: CDR1 LGHNT, CDR2 FRNRAP. The CDR3 is CASGPDRGRGYEEAFF. The CDR3 DNA reads TGTGCTAGTGGTCCGGACAGGGGACGGGGGTATGAGGAAGCTTTCTTT.

The CDR3 DNA is TGCGCCAGCAGCCCAAACCCTGCTCGAGAGACCCAGTACTTC. Its translation: CASSPNPARETQYF. V and J are TRBV5-1 and TRBJ2-5; D is unresolved. Germline values: CDR1 SGHRS, CDR2 YFSETQ. CDR3 length: 14 amino acids. V was clipped by 4 bases and J by 4 bases, with 14 bases between them.

The V call is TRBV9, the J call TRBJ2-2; 9 bases match TRBD2. Germline V lookup: CDR1 SGDLS, CDR2 YYNGEE. The CDR3 covers 16 residues. J gave up 4 bases and V 3 bases, and 7 bases lay outside the gene matches. Here the CDR3 DNA reads TGTGCCAGCAGCGCCTTAGCGGGAGTATCCACCGGGGAGCTGTTTTTT. Protein sequence: CASSALAGVSTGELFF.

This chain uses TRBV6-5 with TRBJ2-7; 10 nucleotides match TRBD1. Germline-derived CDR1 and CDR2 are MNHEY and SVGAGI. The CDR3 covers 14 residues. V shed 6 bases, J shed 8 bases, and the junction held 10 bases outside the gene matches. The CDR3 sequence is CASSTGTGAIKQYF. The CDR3 DNA follows: TGTGCCAGCAGCACCGGGACAGGGGCGATCAAGCAGTACTTC.

V gene TRBV28 combines with J gene TRBJ1-2, with D tentatively TRBD1 (5 bases). V was clipped by 2 bases and J by 11 bases, with 18 bases between them. CDR1 and CDR2 (germline): MDHEN, SYDVKM. The length of the CDR3 is 14 residues. Here the CDR3 DNA reads TGTGCCAGCAGTTTAGGGACGGCAGGTTTAGAATACACCTTC. Translating it yields CASSLGTAGLEYTF.

This chain uses TRBV4-1 with TRBJ2-7, with 10 bases fitting TRBD2. Germline assignment: CDR1 MGHRA and CDR2 YSYEKL. The V gene end was trimmed by 3 bases and the J gene end by 6 bases; junction bases not matched to a gene: 11. This CDR3 is built from 16 residues. The CDR3 spells CASSQSNPGLASEQYF. Written as DNA, the CDR3 is TGCGCCAGCAGCCAGAGTAATCCGGGACTAGCGAGCGAGCAGTACTTC.

The chain joins TRBV6-1 to TRBJ2-7; 10 bases fit TRBD1. CDR3 length: 15 residues. With 2 bases clipped from V and 6 bases from J, the junction kept 7 bases outside the gene matches. The germline V gene has CDR1 MNHNS and CDR2 SASEGT. The DNA of the CDR3 is TGTGCCAGCAGTGAACCGGGACAGGGGATCGGCGAGCAGTACTTC. Amino acid sequence: CASSEPGQGIGEQYF.

V and J are TRBV23-1 and TRBJ2-3, with D possibly matching TRBD1 (6 bases). TRBV23-1 is an ORF; its function is uncertain. The CDR3 is made up of 16 amino acids. V dropped 0 bases and J dropped 5 bases, with 15 bases sitting between them. The CDR3 region is CASSQSTGIVGDTQYF. Written as DNA, the CDR3 is TGCGCCAGCAGTCAATCTACAGGGATAGTGGGAGATACGCAGTATTTT.

This clone was counted a single time. The genes are TRBV11-2 and TRBJ2-7; D ambiguous. Deletions cut 5 bases from V and 3 bases from J, with 11 bases between. The CDR3 loop spans 13 amino acids. Germline V gene lookup returns CDR1 SGHAT and CDR2 FQNNGV. The CDR3 region has the DNA TGTGCCAGCAGCCCTGACCGCTACTACGAGCAGTACTTC. Its translation: CASSPDRYYEQYF.

The rearrangement links TRBV28 to TRBJ2-7; D remains unclear. Between the trimmed V and J ends, which lost 7 bases and 0 bases, there was a span of 7 bases. CDR3 length: 12 residues. Germline CDR1 is MDHEN and CDR2 is SYDVKM. Written as DNA, the CDR3 is TGTGCCAGCACAGACGGCTCCTACGAGCAGTACTTC. This codes for CASTDGSYEQYF.

The V and J genes are TRBV6-5 and TRBJ2-1; D is uncertain. The CDR3 runs to 13 residues. Germline CDR1 reads MNHEY; CDR2 reads SVGAGI. V lost 4 bases to trimming and J lost 0 bases, with 4 bases between them. DNA of the CDR3: TGTGCCAGCAGTTTGAGCTCCTACAATGAGCAGTTCTTC. Encoded protein: CASSLSSYNEQFF.

The chain couples TRBV15 to TRBJ1-6, with D hard to call. Germline values: CDR1 LNHNV, CDR2 YYDKDF (reference sequence). The V and J ends lost 5 bases and 10 bases respectively, with 12 bases between them. There are 13 residues in the CDR3. In DNA, the CDR3 is TGTGCCACCAGCTCACGACTGGAGTCACCCCTCCACTTT. It yields the protein CATSSRLESPLHF.

The chain has TRBV10-1 and TRBJ1-3; no reliable D call. The germline CDR1 and CDR2 sequences are WNHNN and SYGVQD (reference sequence). With 3 bases removed from V and 6 bases from J, the gap between germline ends came to 9 bases. This CDR3 is built from 13 residues. The CDR3 bases are TGCGCCAGCAGTGATTCTGGTGAAAACACCATATATTTT. The encoded protein is CASSDSGENTIYF.

V is TRBV4-1 and J is TRBJ2-5; 11 nucleotides line up with TRBD2. The CDR3 is made up of 20 amino acids. Germline loops: CDR1 MGHRA, CDR2 YSYEKL. V lost 0 bases, J lost 3 bases, and 15 bases stayed unmatched. CDR3 in amino acids: CASSQDEIGGSSGRKETQYF. CDR3 bases: TGCGCCAGCAGCCAAGATGAAATAGGCGGGTCTAGCGGGAGGAAAGAGACCCAGTACTTC.

This clone was detected once. The rearrangement joins TRBV6-1 to TRBJ1-5; D is unresolved. V shed 2 bases and J shed 1 base, with 15 bases lying between them. Per the germline V gene, CDR1 is MNHNS and CDR2 is SASEGT. The CDR3 contains 17 residues. CDR3 nucleotide sequence: TGTGCCAGCAGTGAATTCTTAGTTGGGCAGAGCAATCAGCCCCAGCATTTT. Its protein product is CASSEFLVGQSNQPQHF.

This chain uses TRBV6-6 with TRBJ2-7; D perhaps matches TRBD2 (6 bases). V shed 0 bases and J shed 4 bases, with 13 bases lying between them. The V gene's germline CDR1 is MNHNY and CDR2 SVGAGI (reference sequence). This CDR3 has 15 residues. The CDR3 DNA reads TGTGCCAGCAGTTACTCCGCGGGACGAGGGTACGAGCAGTACTTC. This codes for CASSYSAGRGYEQYF.

V gene TRBV5-1 combines with J gene TRBJ2-2; D not resolved. Germline V gene data show CDR1 as SGHRS and CDR2 as YFSETQ. CDR3 length equals 14 residues. V lost 0 bases to trimming and J lost 6 bases, with 9 bases between them. The CDR3 sequence is CASSLAETSGELFF. The CDR3 DNA reads as TGCGCCAGCAGCTTGGCCGAAACTTCCGGGGAGCTGTTTTTT.

This chain links TRBV11-2 with TRBJ1-3; no reliable D call. The CDR3 is 15 amino acids. Trimming left V 4 bases short and J 4 bases short, with 14 bases between. Looked up from germline, CDR1 is SGHAT and CDR2 is FQNNGV. The CDR3 DNA follows: TGTGCCAGCAGCTCCCACCAGGTGTCCGGAAACACCATATATTTT. This encodes CASSSHQVSGNTIYF.

This clone has just one count. The chain carries TRBV18 and TRBJ1-3, with D unresolved. The CDR3 runs to 15 residues. Germline CDR1 reads KGHSH; CDR2 reads LQKENI. Trimming pared 0 bases from V and 0 bases from J, leaving 6 bases between. This CDR3 is CASSPPGSSGNTIYF. DNA for the CDR3: TGTGCCAGCTCACCACCCGGGAGCTCTGGAAACACCATATATTTT.

This chain connects TRBV9 to TRBJ1-1; D remains unclear. V lost 0 bases to trimming and J lost 5 bases, with 8 bases between them. This CDR3 has 13 amino acids. CDR1 is SGDLS and CDR2 is YYNGEE in the germline V gene. The CDR3 loop is CASSVAGETEAFF. The CDR3 bases are TGTGCCAGCAGCGTAGCCGGGGAAACTGAAGCTTTCTTT.